A selection of T cell receptor beta chains follows, all from one sample in a study of blood T cell repertoires in COVID-19. Repertoires were generated with immunoSEQ multiplex PCR, while TCRdb's copy carries only in-frame clones and drops some. The table has about 170,000 clones, around 81% seen once. Sequenced: peripheral blood. These receptor sequences come from a woman aged 80 or over with COVID-19, enrolled during active disease. Each CDR3 is given with its conserved first and last residue. A D gene is named only where the DNA matches it firmly. The size of a clone is reported for some rows only, either as once, few or many, or as a class for expanded clones.

NA	TRBD1	TRBJ1-4	TRBV5-8	TGTGCCAGCAGCTACAACCGGGACAGGATTAATGAAAAACTGTTTTTT	CASSYNRDRINEKLFF
once	TRBD1	TRBJ1-5	TRBV6-5	TGTGCCACCGCCCGACAGGGATATCAGCCCCAGCATTTT	CATARQGYQPQHF
NA	NA	TRBJ1-3	TRBV9	TGTGCCAGCAGCCCTCAATTGGGAGGCAGTGGAAACACCATATATTTT	CASSPQLGGSGNTIYF
NA	TRBD1	TRBJ1-2	TRBV10-3	TGTGCCATCAGTGGGGCAGGGGGTTACTATGGCTACACCTTC	CAISGAGGYYGYTF
NA	NA	TRBJ2-7	TRBV5-1	TGCGCCAGCAGCGTGGGCCCGGGTGATCGTGCCTACGAGCAGTACTTC	CASSVGPGDRAYEQYF
NA	TRBD1	TRBJ2-5	TRBV19	TGTGCCAGTAGTGGGGGCCACTACAGGGGTACCCAGTACTTC	CASSGGHYRGTQYF
NA	TRBD1	TRBJ1-1	TRBV6-5	TGTGCCAGCAGGACCACAGGGGGCCACACTGAAGCTTTCTTT	CASRTTGGHTEAFF
NA	NA	TRBJ1-4	TRBV6-5	TGTGCCAGCAGCGACGACAGAAATGAAAAACTGTTTTTT	CASSDDRNEKLFF
NA	NA	TRBJ1-2	TRBV6-6	TGTGCCAGCAGCCGTGCCCGGGAGGGTTCAACCGTGGGCTACACCTTC	CASSRAREGSTVGYTF
NA	NA	TRBJ1-1	TRBV10-3	TGTGCCACAGTGGGGGGGACTGAAGCTTTCTTT	CATVGGTEAFF
NA	NA	TRBJ1-1	TRBV7-3	TGTGCCAGCAGCCCCTCAGGAGGCACTGAAGCTTTCTTT	CASSPSGGTEAFF
NA	TRBD1	TRBJ1-5	TRBV18	TGTGCCAGCTCACCTGAGACAGGGCAGACGACCCAGCATTTT	CASSPETGQTTQHF
NA	NA	TRBJ2-6	TRBV19	TGTGCCAGTAGTATCACAGCCAGAAGCTCTGGGGCCAACGTCCTGACTTTC	CASSITARSSGANVLTF
NA	TRBD2	TRBJ2-3	TRBV27	TGTGCCAGCAGTTTAAAAGGGGGACTAGGGAGGGAGGGCACAGATACGCAGTATTTT	CASSLKGGLGREGTDTQYF
NA	NA	TRBJ2-1	TRBV10-1	TGCGCCAGCAGTGACTCTGACCGGGGGCAGTTCTTC	CASSDSDRGQFF
NA	NA	TRBJ2-1	TRBV3-1/TRBV3-2	TGTGCCAGCAGCCTTATCGATGAGCAGTTCTTC	CASSLIDEQFF
NA	NA	TRBJ1-1	TRBV12-3/TRBV12-4	TGTGCCAGCAGTGTTTCAGGGCTCACTGAAGCTTTCTTT	CASSVSGLTEAFF
NA	TRBD1	TRBJ2-7	TRBV5-1	TGCGCCAGCGGAACAGGGGGATACGAGCAGTACTTC	CASGTGGYEQYF
NA	NA	TRBJ1-5	TRBV19	TGTGCCAGTATAGGCGGGACGGTCCGAAATCAGCCCCAGCATTTT	CASIGGTVRNQPQHF
NA	NA	TRBJ1-4	TRBV6-5	TGTGCCGCTCGGGGGGCCCCAACTAATGAAAAACTGTTTTTT	CAARGAPTNEKLFF
NA	NA	TRBJ2-1	TRBV11-3	TGTGCCAGCAGCTTAGGTCCACTCGATTACAATGAGCAGTTCTTC	CASSLGPLDYNEQFF
few	NA	TRBJ1-2	TRBV12-3/TRBV12-4	TGTGCCAGCAGCGGCGGCATAAACTATGGCTACACCTTC	CASSGGINYGYTF
few	NA	TRBJ1-2	TRBV28	TGTGCCGGCGGGGGACGGAACTATGGCTACACCTTC	CAGGGRNYGYTF
NA	NA	TRBJ1-1	TRBV18	TGTGCCAGCTCACCTTCCGGGAAAGACACTGAAGCTTTCTTT	CASSPSGKDTEAFF
NA	TRBD1	TRBJ1-1	TRBV7-2	TGTGCCAGCAGCTTAGTTGAGGGGGCCACTGAAGCTTTCTTT	CASSLVEGATEAFF
NA	NA	TRBJ1-2	TRBV7-2	TGTGCCAGCAGCTCCTCAGGGACAACGACGGGTGGCTACACCTTC	CASSSSGTTTGGYTF
NA	NA	TRBJ2-3	TRBV19	TGTGCCACTAGTCAGGGAACTAGCACAGATACGCAGTATTTT	CATSQGTSTDTQYF
NA	TRBD1	TRBJ2-2	TRBV2	TGTGCCAGCAGTGAAACCAGACAGGGTTGGGCCGGGGAGCTGTTTTTT	CASSETRQGWAGELFF
few	NA	TRBJ2-7	TRBV21-1	TGTGCCAGCAGCAAAGATCTAGCGGGTTACGAGCAGTACTTC	CASSKDLAGYEQYF
NA	TRBD2	TRBJ2-1	TRBV24-1	TGTGCCACCAGTTTAGCTAGCGGATTATACAATGAGCAGTTCTTC	CATSLASGLYNEQFF
NA	NA	TRBJ2-3	TRBV3-1/TRBV3-2	TGTGCCAGCAGCCAATACGGGACACTCACAGATACGCAGTATTTT	CASSQYGTLTDTQYF
NA	TRBD1	TRBJ1-5	TRBV6-5	TGTGCCAGCGGACTCGACAGGGTGGCGCAGCCCCAGCATTTT	CASGLDRVAQPQHF
NA	NA	TRBJ1-6	TRBV9	TGTGCCAGCAGCGTGGAGGGGTTGAATTCACCCCTCCACTTT	CASSVEGLNSPLHF
NA	NA	TRBJ2-2	TRBV3-1/TRBV3-2	TGTGCCAGCAGCTCTGGGGGCGGCGGGGAGCTGTTTTTT	CASSSGGGGELFF
NA	NA	TRBJ1-2	TRBV6-2/TRBV6-3	TGTGCCAGCAGTTACTCGGGCGCCTATGGCTACACCTTC	CASSYSGAYGYTF
NA	NA	TRBJ1-5	TRBV6-1	TGTGCCAGCAGTGATATCCAGGGTAATAAGCCCCAGCATTTT	CASSDIQGNKPQHF
NA	NA	TRBJ2-7	TRBV12-3/TRBV12-4	TGTGCCAGCAGCTCGGGACTCCCCGAGCAGTACTTC	CASSSGLPEQYF
NA	TRBD1	TRBJ2-2	TRBV4-1	TGCGCCAGCAGAGGGGCAGGGGGCTTCTCGAACACCGGGGAGCTGTTTTTT	CASRGAGGFSNTGELFF